A selection of T cell receptor beta chains follows, all from one sample in a study of T cell clones after liver transplantation. Produced via immunoSEQ multiplex PCR; TCRdb's table is partial and in-frame only. The sample consists of tens of thousands of clones, about 77% of them appearing once. This sample comprised CD8+ T cells from blood, obtained around 54 months after liver transplant. The receptors derive from a human patient who received a liver transplant. Some of the T cells may derive from the graft donor. Each CDR3 is given with its conserved first and last residue. The order of the fields is clone size, J gene, V gene, D gene, CDR3 protein, CDR3 DNA. A D gene is named only where the DNA matches it firmly. Not all rows give a size; the values are once, few, many and, for expanded clones, a class.

abundance: NA; j_gene: TRBJ2-3; v_gene: TRBV11-2; d_gene: NA; CDR3aa: CATYRGAGGPDTQYF; CDR3nt: TGTGCCACCTATCGGGGGGCCGGAGGTCCAGATACGCAGTATTTT
abundance: NA; j_gene: TRBJ1-2; v_gene: TRBV27; d_gene: NA; CDR3aa: CASSNGAYGAGYTF; CDR3nt: TGTGCCAGCAGTAACGGGGCTTACGGGGCCGGCTACACCTTC
abundance: NA; j_gene: TRBJ2-5; v_gene: TRBV6-6; d_gene: NA; CDR3aa: CASSYAGDETQYF; CDR3nt: TGTGCCAGCAGTTACGCAGGGGACGAGACCCAGTACTTC
abundance: many; j_gene: TRBJ2-1; v_gene: TRBV4-1; d_gene: NA; CDR3aa: CASSQGSAYNEQFF; CDR3nt: TGCGCCAGCAGCCAGGGGTCCGCCTACAATGAGCAGTTCTTC
abundance: NA; j_gene: TRBJ2-7; v_gene: TRBV6-5; d_gene: NA; CDR3aa: CASSEGGVYEQYF; CDR3nt: TGTGCCAGCAGTGAAGGTGGGGTGTACGAGCAGTACTTC
abundance: NA; j_gene: TRBJ2-7; v_gene: TRBV6-1; d_gene: TRBD1; CDR3aa: CASRQGYEQYF; CDR3nt: TGTGCCAGCCGACAGGGGTACGAGCAGTACTTC
abundance: NA; j_gene: TRBJ2-7; v_gene: TRBV27; d_gene: NA; CDR3aa: CASSSGPNYEQYF; CDR3nt: TGTGCCAGCAGCTCGGGACCGAACTACGAGCAGTACTTC
abundance: NA; j_gene: TRBJ2-1; v_gene: TRBV28; d_gene: NA; CDR3aa: CASSLGGAGLNEQFF; CDR3nt: TGTGCCAGCAGTTTAGGGGGGGCCGGATTGAATGAGCAGTTCTTC
abundance: once; j_gene: TRBJ2-7; v_gene: TRBV7-3; d_gene: TRBD1; CDR3aa: CASSLGQGESEQYF; CDR3nt: TGTGCCAGCAGCCTCGGACAGGGAGAGTCCGAGCAGTACTTC
abundance: once; j_gene: TRBJ2-4; v_gene: TRBV15; d_gene: TRBD1; CDR3aa: CATEGAGIQYF; CDR3nt: TGTGCAACCGAGGGGGCCGGCATTCAGTACTTC
abundance: NA; j_gene: TRBJ1-1; v_gene: TRBV10-3; d_gene: NA; CDR3aa: CAISESKSENTEAFF; CDR3nt: TGTGCCATCAGTGAGTCCAAGTCTGAAAACACTGAAGCTTTCTTT
abundance: NA; j_gene: TRBJ1-4; v_gene: TRBV7-2; d_gene: NA; CDR3aa: CASSNSGGTNEKLFF; CDR3nt: TGTGCCAGCAGCAACTCGGGGGGCACTAATGAAAAACTGTTTTTT
abundance: NA; j_gene: TRBJ2-5; v_gene: TRBV2; d_gene: TRBD1; CDR3aa: CASSESVKGQGEETQYF; CDR3nt: TGTGCCAGCAGTGAATCCGTAAAGGGACAGGGGGAAGAGACCCAGTACTTC
abundance: NA; j_gene: TRBJ2-3; v_gene: TRBV9; d_gene: TRBD1; CDR3aa: CASSPGGSSTDTQYF; CDR3nt: TGTGCCAGCAGCCCAGGGGGCAGTAGCACAGATACGCAGTATTTT
abundance: many; j_gene: TRBJ1-5; v_gene: TRBV6-1; d_gene: NA; CDR3aa: CASSENVWAGNQPQHF; CDR3nt: TGTGCCAGCAGTGAAAATGTGTGGGCCGGGAATCAGCCCCAGCATTTT
abundance: NA; j_gene: TRBJ1-5; v_gene: TRBV28; d_gene: NA; CDR3aa: CASRSAGSSNQPQHF; CDR3nt: TGTGCCAGCAGGTCGGCAGGTAGCAGCAATCAGCCCCAGCATTTT
abundance: NA; j_gene: TRBJ1-5; v_gene: TRBV2; d_gene: NA; CDR3aa: CASSVGGIQPQHF; CDR3nt: TGTGCCAGCAGTGTTGGTGGAATTCAGCCCCAGCATTTT
abundance: NA; j_gene: TRBJ1-2; v_gene: TRBV6-1; d_gene: TRBD1; CDR3aa: CASSISGRRGQGYTF; CDR3nt: TGTGCCAGCAGTATCTCAGGAAGGAGGGGGCAAGGCTACACCTTC
abundance: NA; j_gene: TRBJ2-2; v_gene: TRBV6-6; d_gene: NA; CDR3aa: CASSYSIGGPSGELFF; CDR3nt: TGTGCCAGCAGTTACTCGATCGGGGGGCCGTCCGGGGAGCTGTTTTTT
abundance: NA; j_gene: TRBJ2-3; v_gene: TRBV19; d_gene: TRBD1; CDR3aa: CASSIGQGFTDTQYF; CDR3nt: TGTGCCAGTAGTATTGGACAGGGGTTCACAGATACGCAGTATTTT
abundance: NA; j_gene: TRBJ2-7; v_gene: TRBV14; d_gene: NA; CDR3aa: CASRRGINEQYF; CDR3nt: TGTGCCAGCAGGCGGGGCATCAACGAGCAGTACTTC
abundance: few; j_gene: TRBJ1-1; v_gene: TRBV18; d_gene: TRBD1; CDR3aa: CASSPPEGTGYLAFF; CDR3nt: TGTGCCAGCTCACCACCCGAAGGGACAGGGTATTTAGCTTTCTTT
abundance: NA; j_gene: TRBJ2-7; v_gene: TRBV2; d_gene: NA; CDR3aa: CASSESRSYEQYF; CDR3nt: TGTGCCAGCAGTGAATCTAGATCCTACGAGCAGTACTTC
abundance: few; j_gene: TRBJ2-7; v_gene: TRBV7-3; d_gene: NA; CDR3aa: CASSTVPGTNEQYF; CDR3nt: TGTGCCAGCAGCACCGTACCCGGGACCAACGAGCAGTACTTC
abundance: NA; j_gene: TRBJ2-7; v_gene: TRBV27; d_gene: NA; CDR3aa: CASSLTLLAYEQYF; CDR3nt: TGTGCCAGCAGTTTAACCCTGCTGGCGTACGAGCAGTACTTC
abundance: NA; j_gene: TRBJ2-7; v_gene: TRBV14; d_gene: TRBD1; CDR3aa: CASSPGTGGSYEQYF; CDR3nt: TGTGCCAGCAGCCCCGGGACAGGGGGTTCCTACGAGCAGTACTTC
abundance: NA; j_gene: TRBJ2-7; v_gene: TRBV9; d_gene: NA; CDR3aa: CASSGQRSEQYF; CDR3nt: TGTGCCAGCAGCGGCCAGAGAAGCGAGCAGTACTTC
abundance: few; j_gene: TRBJ2-7; v_gene: TRBV4-1; d_gene: NA; CDR3aa: CASSTGTYEQYF; CDR3nt: TGCGCCAGCAGCACTGGGACCTACGAGCAGTACTTC
abundance: NA; j_gene: TRBJ1-6; v_gene: TRBV11-2; d_gene: NA; CDR3aa: CASSLGGWQLGNSPLHF; CDR3nt: TGTGCCAGCAGCTTAGGAGGATGGCAGTTAGGTAATTCACCCCTCCACTTT
abundance: once; j_gene: TRBJ1-2; v_gene: TRBV7-9; d_gene: NA; CDR3aa: CASSLGQDNYGYTF; CDR3nt: TGTGCCAGCAGCTTAGGGCAGGATAACTATGGCTACACCTTC
abundance: NA; j_gene: TRBJ1-5; v_gene: TRBV27; d_gene: TRBD1; CDR3aa: CASSSGTGGDQPQHF; CDR3nt: TGTGCCAGCAGTTCCGGGACAGGAGGGGATCAGCCCCAGCATTTT
abundance: NA; j_gene: TRBJ1-1; v_gene: TRBV9; d_gene: TRBD1; CDR3aa: CASSAPGTGNTEAFF; CDR3nt: TGTGCCAGCAGCGCCCCAGGGACAGGAAACACTGAAGCTTTCTTT
abundance: NA; j_gene: TRBJ2-1; v_gene: TRBV10-1; d_gene: TRBD2; CDR3aa: CASSSGLADNEQFF; CDR3nt: TGCGCCAGCAGCTCGGGACTAGCAGACAATGAGCAGTTCTTC
abundance: once; j_gene: TRBJ1-1; v_gene: TRBV7-8; d_gene: TRBD1; CDR3aa: CASSSGQGYTEAFF; CDR3nt: TGTGCCAGCAGCTCGGGACAGGGGTACACTGAAGCTTTCTTT
abundance: NA; j_gene: TRBJ1-1; v_gene: TRBV6-6; d_gene: TRBD1; CDR3aa: CASSPSGQGINTEAFF; CDR3nt: TGTGCCAGCAGTCCTTCGGGACAGGGTATCAACACTGAAGCTTTCTTT
abundance: NA; j_gene: TRBJ1-1; v_gene: TRBV14; d_gene: NA; CDR3aa: CASSQGGRGNTEAFF; CDR3nt: TGTGCCAGCAGCCAAGGGGGCAGGGGGAACACTGAAGCTTTCTTT
abundance: NA; j_gene: TRBJ2-1; v_gene: TRBV4-3; d_gene: TRBD1; CDR3aa: CASSRETGDNEQFF; CDR3nt: TGCGCCAGCAGCCGAGAGACAGGGGACAATGAGCAGTTCTTC
abundance: NA; j_gene: TRBJ2-7; v_gene: TRBV2; d_gene: NA; CDR3aa: CASSDYRLYEQYF; CDR3nt: TGTGCCAGCAGTGATTACAGACTCTACGAGCAGTACTTC
abundance: NA; j_gene: TRBJ1-5; v_gene: TRBV6-5; d_gene: NA; CDR3aa: CASSPFMEGHQPQHF; CDR3nt: TGTGCCAGCAGTCCGTTTATGGAGGGGCATCAGCCCCAGCATTTT
abundance: NA; j_gene: TRBJ2-3; v_gene: TRBV18; d_gene: TRBD2; CDR3aa: CASSPEAGGPADTQYF; CDR3nt: TGTGCCAGCTCACCAGAAGCGGGGGGGCCGGCAGATACGCAGTATTTT
abundance: NA; j_gene: TRBJ1-1; v_gene: TRBV7-9; d_gene: NA; CDR3aa: CASSLASEDTEAFF; CDR3nt: TGTGCCAGCAGCTTAGCGTCTGAGGACACTGAAGCTTTCTTT
abundance: NA; j_gene: TRBJ1-1; v_gene: TRBV25-1; d_gene: TRBD1; CDR3aa: CASRQGEATEAFF; CDR3nt: TGTGCCAGCAGACAGGGGGAGGCCACTGAAGCTTTCTTT
abundance: NA; j_gene: TRBJ1-5; v_gene: TRBV7-2; d_gene: NA; CDR3aa: CASSFIGGDQPQHF; CDR3nt: TGTGCCAGCAGCTTTATCGGGGGAGATCAGCCCCAGCATTTT
abundance: NA; j_gene: TRBJ2-7; v_gene: TRBV13; d_gene: TRBD1; CDR3aa: CASSLGGQGFNEQYF; CDR3nt: TGTGCCAGCAGCTTAGGGGGACAGGGTTTTAACGAGCAGTACTTC
abundance: NA; j_gene: TRBJ2-5; v_gene: TRBV7-2; d_gene: NA; CDR3aa: CASSLRMSPQTQYF; CDR3nt: TGTGCCAGCAGCTTAAGGATGAGCCCGCAAACCCAGTACTTC
abundance: NA; j_gene: TRBJ2-3; v_gene: TRBV19; d_gene: TRBD2; CDR3aa: CASSILAGGLPSTDTQYF; CDR3nt: TGTGCCAGTAGTATTCTAGCGGGGGGGTTGCCTAGCACAGATACGCAGTATTTT
abundance: NA; j_gene: TRBJ2-7; v_gene: TRBV7-9; d_gene: TRBD1; CDR3aa: CASSFYKGQGYYEQYF; CDR3nt: TGTGCCAGCAGCTTCTACAAGGGACAGGGTTACTACGAGCAGTACTTC
abundance: NA; j_gene: TRBJ2-1; v_gene: TRBV29-1; d_gene: TRBD2; CDR3aa: CSVIPSGWTNRGGPNEQFF; CDR3nt: TGCAGCGTGATACCGAGTGGTTGGACTAATCGGGGGGGCCCCAATGAGCAGTTCTTC
abundance: NA; j_gene: TRBJ1-5; v_gene: TRBV19; d_gene: NA; CDR3aa: CASSVGSNQPQHF; CDR3nt: TGTGCCAGTAGCGTTGGAAGTAATCAGCCCCAGCATTTT
abundance: NA; j_gene: TRBJ2-7; v_gene: TRBV18; d_gene: NA; CDR3aa: CASSPRAYEQYF; CDR3nt: TGTGCCAGCTCACCGAGAGCCTACGAGCAGTACTTC
abundance: medium-sized; j_gene: TRBJ2-2; v_gene: TRBV5-4; d_gene: TRBD1; CDR3aa: CASSLGQSTGELFF; CDR3nt: TGTGCCAGCAGCCTGGGACAGAGCACCGGGGAGCTGTTTTTT
abundance: NA; j_gene: TRBJ2-6; v_gene: TRBV4-1; d_gene: NA; CDR3aa: CASSEIPGTGSGDSSGANVLTF; CDR3nt: TGCGCCAGCAGCGAGATTCCCGGGACTGGCTCGGGGGATAGCTCTGGGGCCAACGTCCTGACTTTC
abundance: NA; j_gene: TRBJ1-5; v_gene: TRBV30; d_gene: NA; CDR3aa: CAWSEGNQPQHF; CDR3nt: TGTGCCTGGAGTGAGGGTAATCAGCCCCAGCATTTT
abundance: NA; j_gene: TRBJ1-2; v_gene: TRBV9; d_gene: TRBD1; CDR3aa: CASSPETGGDYGYTF; CDR3nt: TGTGCCAGCAGCCCAGAGACAGGGGGCGACTATGGCTACACCTTC
abundance: NA; j_gene: TRBJ1-1; v_gene: TRBV6-5; d_gene: NA; CDR3aa: CASSYATGTNTEAFF; CDR3nt: TGTGCCAGCAGTTACGCCACAGGGACTAACACTGAAGCTTTCTTT
abundance: once; j_gene: TRBJ2-5; v_gene: TRBV28; d_gene: TRBD1; CDR3aa: CASSPQGAKKGTQYF; CDR3nt: TGTGCCAGCAGTCCACAGGGGGCAAAAAAAGGGACCCAGTACTTC
abundance: NA; j_gene: TRBJ1-1; v_gene: TRBV30; d_gene: NA; CDR3aa: CAWSVQYSPVGTEAFF; CDR3nt: TGTGCCTGGAGTGTACAATACAGCCCAGTGGGCACTGAAGCTTTCTTT